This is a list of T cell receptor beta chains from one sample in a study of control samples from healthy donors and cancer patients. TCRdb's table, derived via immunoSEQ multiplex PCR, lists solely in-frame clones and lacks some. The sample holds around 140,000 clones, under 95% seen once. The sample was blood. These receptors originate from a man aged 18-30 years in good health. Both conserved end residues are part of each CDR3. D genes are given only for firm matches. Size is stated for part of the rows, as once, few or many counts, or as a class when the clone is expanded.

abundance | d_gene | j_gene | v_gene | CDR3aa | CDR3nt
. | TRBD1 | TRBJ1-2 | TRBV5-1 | CASSPDTGGGYTF | TGCGCCAGCAGCCCAGATACAGGGGGAGGCTACACCTTC
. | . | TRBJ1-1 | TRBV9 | CASSGQSEAFF | TGTGCCAGCAGCGGACAATCTGAAGCTTTCTTT
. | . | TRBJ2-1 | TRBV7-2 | CASSLGPGNVYNEQFF | TGTGCCAGCAGCTTAGGGCCGGGGAATGTCTACAATGAGCAGTTCTTC
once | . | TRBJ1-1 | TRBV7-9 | CASGGQGTQNTEAFF | TGTGCCAGCGGGGGGCAGGGGACGCAGAACACTGAAGCTTTCTTT
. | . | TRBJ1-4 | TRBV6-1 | CATSIAVNNEKLFF | TGTGCCACTTCTATTGCCGTGAACAATGAAAAACTGTTTTTT
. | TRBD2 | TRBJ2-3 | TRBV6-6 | CASSLTRSGGGADTQYF | TGTGCCAGCAGTCTAACACGTAGCGGGGGTGGGGCAGATACGCAGTATTTT
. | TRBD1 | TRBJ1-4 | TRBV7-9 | CASSLAGTVGEKLFF | TGTGCCAGCAGCTTAGCCGGGACAGTGGGTGAAAAACTGTTTTTT
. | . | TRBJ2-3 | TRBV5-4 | CASRSGGTDTQYF | TGTGCCAGCAGATCAGGGGGCACAGATACGCAGTATTTT
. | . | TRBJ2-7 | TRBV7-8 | CASSSRGSRTYEQYF | TGTGCCAGCAGCTCACGGGGGTCCCGGACCTACGAGCAGTACTTC
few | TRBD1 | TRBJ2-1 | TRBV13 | CASSSAGTGTYNEQFF | TGTGCCAGCAGCTCCGCCGGGACAGGAACCTACAATGAGCAGTTCTTC
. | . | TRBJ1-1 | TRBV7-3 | CASSLGVSTEAFF | TGTGCCAGCAGCTTAGGGGTGTCCACTGAAGCTTTCTTT
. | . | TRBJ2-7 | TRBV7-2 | CASSLGPPGLRHEQYF | TGTGCCAGCAGCTTAGGGCCCCCGGGTTTGAGACACGAGCAGTACTTC
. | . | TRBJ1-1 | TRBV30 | CAWSGPGSTEAFF | TGTGCCTGGAGTGGGCCGGGTTCCACTGAAGCTTTCTTT
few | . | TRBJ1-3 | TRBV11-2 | CASSLWGSGNTIYF | TGTGCCAGCAGCTTATGGGGTTCTGGAAACACCATATATTTT
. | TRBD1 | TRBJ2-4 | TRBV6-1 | CASSARDRGQGNIQYF | TGTGCCAGCAGTGCCCGGGACAGGGGGCAGGGGAACATTCAGTACTTC
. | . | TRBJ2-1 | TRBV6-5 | CASSYSSAYNEQFF | TGTGCCAGCAGTTACTCGAGTGCCTACAATGAGCAGTTCTTC
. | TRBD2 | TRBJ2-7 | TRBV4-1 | CASSLEEAGGTYEQYF | TGCGCCAGCAGCCTAGAAGAAGCGGGAGGGACCTACGAGCAGTACTTC
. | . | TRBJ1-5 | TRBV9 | CASSVGPGTLLQPQHF | TGTGCCAGCAGCGTAGGACCCGGGACTCTCCTTCAGCCCCAGCATTTT
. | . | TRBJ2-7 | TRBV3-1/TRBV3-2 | CASSHVGEQYF | TGTGCCAGCAGCCATGTAGGAGAGCAGTACTTC
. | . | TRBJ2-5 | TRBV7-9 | CASSGSEGTQYF | TGTGCCAGCAGCGGCTCCGAGGGAACCCAGTACTTC
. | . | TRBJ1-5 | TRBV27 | CASARGNRLAQPQHF | TGTGCCAGCGCGAGGGGGAACAGGTTAGCTCAGCCCCAGCATTTT
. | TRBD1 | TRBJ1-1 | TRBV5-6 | CASRSTTGGVWMNTEAFF | TGTGCCAGCAGGAGCACGACAGGGGGCGTCTGGATGAACACTGAAGCTTTCTTT
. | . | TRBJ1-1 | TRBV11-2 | CASSLVGSGSFTEAFF | TGTGCCAGCAGCTTAGTAGGAAGTGGGTCTTTCACTGAAGCTTTCTTT
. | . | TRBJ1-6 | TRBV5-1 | CASTFEGGQSPLHF | TGCGCCAGCACCTTCGAGGGGGGGCAATCACCCCTCCACTTT
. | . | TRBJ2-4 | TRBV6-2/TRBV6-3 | CASSYEGTLPKNIQYF | TGTGCCAGCAGTTACGAAGGGACCCTACCCAAAAACATTCAGTACTTC
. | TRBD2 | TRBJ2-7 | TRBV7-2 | CASSLRGETSYEQYF | TGTGCCAGCAGCCTGCGGGGGGAAACTTCCTACGAGCAGTACTTC
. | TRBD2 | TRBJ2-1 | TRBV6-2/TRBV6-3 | CASSLAGLGGHEQFF | TGTGCCAGCAGTCTGGCGGGACTAGGAGGCCATGAGCAGTTCTTC
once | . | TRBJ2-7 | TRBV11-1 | CASRWRRDSYEQYF | TGTGCCAGCAGGTGGCGCCGGGATTCTTACGAGCAGTACTTC
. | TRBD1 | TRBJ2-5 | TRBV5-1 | CASSSLPGTGYAETQYF | TGCGCCAGCAGCTCCTTGCCCGGGACAGGGTATGCGGAGACCCAGTACTTC
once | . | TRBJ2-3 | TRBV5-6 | CASSTGTSPSTDTQYF | TGTGCCAGCAGCACAGGGACCAGCCCTAGCACAGATACGCAGTATTTT
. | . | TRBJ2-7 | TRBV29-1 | CSASDSTSYEQYF | TGCAGCGCCTCGGACAGCACCTCCTACGAGCAGTACTTC
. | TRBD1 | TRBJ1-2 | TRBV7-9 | CASSPDRDGFRNYGYTF | TGTGCCAGCAGCCCCGACAGGGATGGGTTTAGGAACTATGGCTACACCTTC
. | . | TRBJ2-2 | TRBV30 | CAWSRGRQTDTGELFF | TGTGCCTGGAGTAGGGGACGTCAAACCGACACCGGGGAGCTGTTTTTT
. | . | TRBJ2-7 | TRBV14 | CASSQEARYEQYF | TGTGCCAGCAGCCAAGAGGCCCGCTACGAGCAGTACTTC
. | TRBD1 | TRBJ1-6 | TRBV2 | CASSIPGQGSSPLHF | TGTGCCAGTTCAATACCGGGACAGGGAAGCTCACCCCTCCACTTT
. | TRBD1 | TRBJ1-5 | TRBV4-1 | CASSQDPGQWAQPQHF | TGCGCCAGCAGCCAAGATCCGGGACAGTGGGCTCAGCCCCAGCATTTT
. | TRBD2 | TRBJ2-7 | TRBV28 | CASNIASGLNSYEQYF | TGTGCCAGCAATATAGCTAGCGGCCTAAACTCCTACGAGCAGTACTTC
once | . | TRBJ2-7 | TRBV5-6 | CASSVPPHEQYF | TGTGCCAGCAGCGTCCCGCCGCACGAGCAGTACTTC
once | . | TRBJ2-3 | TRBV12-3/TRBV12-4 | CASSPLSTDTQYF | TGTGCCAGCAGTCCACTCTCCACAGATACGCAGTATTTT
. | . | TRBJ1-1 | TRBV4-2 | CASSQVLGLEGAFF | TGTGCCAGCAGCCAAGTATTGGGCCTGGAAGGAGCTTTCTTT
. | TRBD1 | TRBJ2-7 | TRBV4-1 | CASSQERQGYYEQYF | TGCGCCAGCAGCCAAGAAAGACAGGGGTACTACGAGCAGTACTTC
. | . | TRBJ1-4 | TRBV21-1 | CASSNLGFNEKLFF | TGTGCCAGCAGCAATTTGGGCTTTAATGAAAAACTGTTTTTT
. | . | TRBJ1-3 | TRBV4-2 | CASSQVLPAPGGNTIYF | TGTGCCAGCAGCCAAGTTTTGCCCGCACCGGGAGGAAACACCATATATTTT
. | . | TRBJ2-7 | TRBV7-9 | CASSVYYEQYF | TGTGCCAGCAGCGTTTACTACGAGCAGTACTTC
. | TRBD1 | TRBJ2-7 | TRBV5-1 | CATKPGQGVGEQYF | TGCGCCACCAAACCGGGACAGGGGGTTGGGGAGCAGTACTTC
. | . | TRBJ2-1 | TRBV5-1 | CASSYSTSLSRMEQFF | TGCGCCAGCAGCTACTCGACTAGTCTTTCGCGAATGGAGCAGTTCTTC
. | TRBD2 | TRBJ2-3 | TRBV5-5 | CASSHTSGGVTDTQYF | TGTGCCAGCAGCCATACTAGCGGGGGGGTCACAGATACGCAGTATTTT
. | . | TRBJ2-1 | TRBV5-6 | CASSLVGLAAYNEQFF | TGTGCCAGCAGCTTGGTAGGTCTAGCAGCCTACAATGAGCAGTTCTTC
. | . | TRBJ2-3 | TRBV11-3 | CASSRLGADTQYF | TGTGCCAGCAGTCGACTAGGCGCAGATACGCAGTATTTT